What follows is one T cell receptor (beta chain) and its context. The antigen remains undetermined. Measured with immunoSEQ multiplex PCR; TCRdb has only the in-frame clones, and not every one. The repertoire includes over 100,000 clones, 95% of them detected once, and more than 2.5% sits in the top ten. The data were obtained in a study of graft-versus-host responses after intestinal transplantation. Broader study findings: Among recipient marrow samples, GvH clones were found; some appeared first in ileum or blood. The presence of high graft-versus-host to host-versus-graft clonal ratios in allografts characterized patients with graft-donor T cell macrochimerism.

Germline V CDR1 and CDR2: MDHEN, SYDVKM. The CDR3 covers 14 residues. V was cut by 1 base and J by 5 bases, with 9 bases left in between. Source: unstimulated CD8+ T cells sorted from spleen or lymph node cells, taken before intestinal transplant. The sequence derives from a human donor who received an intestinal transplant. The chain recombines TRBV28 with TRBJ2-1; tentatively, D is TRBD1 (5 bases). The CDR3 nucleotides are TGTGCCAGCAGTTTATACGCAGGGAACAATGAGCAGTTCTTC. It encodes CASSLYAGNNEQFF. Based on the CDR3 plus reference TRBV28 and TRBJ2-1, the full variable domain is DVKVTQSSRYLVKRTGEKVFLECVQDMDHENMFWYRQDPGLGLRLIYFSYDVKMKEKGDIPEGYSVSREKKERFSLILESASTNQTSMYLCASSLYAGNNEQFFGPGTRLTVL.